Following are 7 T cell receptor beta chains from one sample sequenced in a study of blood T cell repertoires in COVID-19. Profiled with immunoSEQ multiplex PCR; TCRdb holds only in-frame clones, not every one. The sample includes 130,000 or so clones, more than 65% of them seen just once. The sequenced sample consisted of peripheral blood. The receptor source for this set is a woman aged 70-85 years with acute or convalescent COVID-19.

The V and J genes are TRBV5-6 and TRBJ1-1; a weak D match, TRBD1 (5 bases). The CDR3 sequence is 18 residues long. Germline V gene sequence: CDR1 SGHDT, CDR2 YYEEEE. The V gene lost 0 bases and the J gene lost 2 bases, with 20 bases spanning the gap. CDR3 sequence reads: CASSLEGRNRWGNTEAFF. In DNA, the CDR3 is TGTGCCAGCAGCTTGGAGGGAAGAAACAGGTGGGGAAACACTGAAGCTTTCTTT.

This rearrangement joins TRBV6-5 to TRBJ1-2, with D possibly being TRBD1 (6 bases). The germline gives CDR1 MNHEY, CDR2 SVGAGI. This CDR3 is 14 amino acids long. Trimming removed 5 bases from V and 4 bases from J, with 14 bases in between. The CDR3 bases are TGTGCCAGCAGTAAAACAGGGAGGGGCTATGGCTACACCTTC. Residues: CASSKTGRGYGYTF.

CDR3 region: CASSYQGLGEQYF. The CDR3 nucleotides read TGTGCCAGCAGCTATCAGGGATTGGGTGAGCAGTACTTC. V gene TRBV7-2 combines with J gene TRBJ2-7; TRBD1 is a possible D gene (5 bases). Per the germline V gene, CDR1 is SGHTA and CDR2 is FQGNSA. The V end was cut by 4 bases, the J end by 7 bases, with 14 bases between. There are 13 residues in the CDR3. The full variable domain, rest sourced from reference TRBV7-2 and TRBJ2-7, is GAGVSQSPSNKVTEKGKDVELRCDPISGHTALYWYRQSLGQGLEFLIYFQGNSAPDKSGLPSDRFSAERTGGSVSTLTIQRTQQEDSAVYLCASSYQGLGEQYFGPGTRLTVT.

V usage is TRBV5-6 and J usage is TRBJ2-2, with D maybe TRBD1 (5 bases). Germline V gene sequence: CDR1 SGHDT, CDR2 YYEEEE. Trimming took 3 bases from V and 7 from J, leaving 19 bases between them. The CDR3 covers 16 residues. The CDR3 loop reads CASSSSSSGFVGELFF. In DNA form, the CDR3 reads TGTGCCAGCAGCTCGTCCTCTTCAGGGTTTGTCGGGGAGCTGTTTTTT.

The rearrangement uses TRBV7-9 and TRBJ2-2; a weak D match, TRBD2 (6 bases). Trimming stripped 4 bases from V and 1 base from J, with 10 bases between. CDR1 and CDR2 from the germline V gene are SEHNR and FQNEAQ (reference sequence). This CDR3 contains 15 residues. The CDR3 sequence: CASSSMGGNTGELFF. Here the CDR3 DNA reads TGTGCCAGCAGCTCAATGGGGGGGAACACCGGGGAGCTGTTTTTT.

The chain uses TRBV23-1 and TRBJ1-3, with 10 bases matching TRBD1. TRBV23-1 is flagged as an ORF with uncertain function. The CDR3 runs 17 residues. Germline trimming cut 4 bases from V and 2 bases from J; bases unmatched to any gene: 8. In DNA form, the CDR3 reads TGCGCCAGCAGTCCAAGGCGGGACAGGGGCACTGGAAACACCATATATTTT. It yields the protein CASSPRRDRGTGNTIYF.

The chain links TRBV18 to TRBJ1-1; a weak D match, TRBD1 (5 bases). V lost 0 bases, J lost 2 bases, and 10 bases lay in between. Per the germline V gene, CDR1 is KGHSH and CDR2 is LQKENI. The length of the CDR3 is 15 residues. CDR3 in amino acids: CASSPPVRANTEAFF. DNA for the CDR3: TGTGCCAGCTCACCACCGGTCAGGGCCAACACTGAAGCTTTCTTT.